This T cell receptor beta chain was documented in a study of blood T cells in healthy people across ages. The study's findings and limits: With unsorted PBMCs, a conclusive comparison of naive versus antigen-experienced cells was not possible.

Next came a second PCR, run for about 6 to 12 cycles, which used a sample-barcoded 5' primer along with a J-beta primer mix. Via MiXCR, TCRdb re-called the 5' RACE reads, giving one row per CDR3 protein. The top ten clones hold under 35% of a sample with fewer than 800,000 distinct CDR3 sequences, 45% to 50% of them seen once. To note about this clonotype: What it recognizes is unknown.

The specimen sequenced was blood. The receptor's source is a woman in her sixties in good health.

The DNA of the CDR3 is TGTGCCAGCAGATTAACTGGGACTGAAGCTTTCTTT. Residues: CASRLTGTEAFF. The V call is TRBV28, the J call TRBJ1-1; D is unresolved. CDR3 length: 12 amino acids. The V end lost 6 bases, the J end lost 5 bases, and 10 bases lay between the germline ends. The germline V gene has CDR1 MDHEN and CDR2 SYDVKM.